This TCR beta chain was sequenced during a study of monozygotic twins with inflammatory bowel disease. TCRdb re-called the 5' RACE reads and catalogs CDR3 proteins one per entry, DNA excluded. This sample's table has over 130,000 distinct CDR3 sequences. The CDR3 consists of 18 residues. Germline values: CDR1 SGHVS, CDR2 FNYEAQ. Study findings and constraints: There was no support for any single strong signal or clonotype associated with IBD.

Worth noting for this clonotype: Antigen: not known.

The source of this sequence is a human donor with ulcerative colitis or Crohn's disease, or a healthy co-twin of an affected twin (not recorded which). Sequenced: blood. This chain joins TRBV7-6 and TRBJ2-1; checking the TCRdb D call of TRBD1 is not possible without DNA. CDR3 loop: CASSLVALGTGDAIEQFF.